This TCR beta chain was sequenced in a study of blood T cell repertoires in COVID-19. This CDR3 comprises 13 residues. V gave up 3 bases and J gave up 3 bases; unmatched junction bases: 2. Germline CDR1 and CDR2: MDHEN and SYDVKM. The repertoire was sequenced with immunoSEQ multiplex PCR; TCRdb's copy has only in-frame clones and lacks some. This table holds roughly 300,000 clones, approximately 89% found once. This chain uses TRBV28 with TRBJ2-7; 7 bases line up with TRBD1. Material for sequencing was peripheral blood. This sequence originates from a woman aged 50 to 60 who had recovered from COVID-19. This CDR3 reads CASSLNRGYEQYF. The CDR3 coding sequence is TGTGCCAGCAGTTTGAACAGGGGCTACGAGCAGTACTTC.